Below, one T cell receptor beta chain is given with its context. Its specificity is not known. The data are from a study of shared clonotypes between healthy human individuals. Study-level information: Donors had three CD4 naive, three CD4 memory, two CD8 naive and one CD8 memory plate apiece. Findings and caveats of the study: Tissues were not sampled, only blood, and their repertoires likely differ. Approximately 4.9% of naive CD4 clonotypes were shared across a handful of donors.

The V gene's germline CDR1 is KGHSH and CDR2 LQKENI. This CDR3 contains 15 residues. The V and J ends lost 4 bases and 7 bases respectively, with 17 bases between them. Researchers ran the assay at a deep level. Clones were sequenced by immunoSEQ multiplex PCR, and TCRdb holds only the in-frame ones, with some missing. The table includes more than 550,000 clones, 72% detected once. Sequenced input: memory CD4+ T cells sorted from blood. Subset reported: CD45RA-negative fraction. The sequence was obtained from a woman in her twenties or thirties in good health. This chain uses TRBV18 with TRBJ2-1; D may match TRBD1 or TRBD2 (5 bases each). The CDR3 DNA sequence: TGTGCCAGCTCACTCCGGGTCGAGGGGTGGAATGAGCAGTTCTTC. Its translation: CASSLRVEGWNEQFF.